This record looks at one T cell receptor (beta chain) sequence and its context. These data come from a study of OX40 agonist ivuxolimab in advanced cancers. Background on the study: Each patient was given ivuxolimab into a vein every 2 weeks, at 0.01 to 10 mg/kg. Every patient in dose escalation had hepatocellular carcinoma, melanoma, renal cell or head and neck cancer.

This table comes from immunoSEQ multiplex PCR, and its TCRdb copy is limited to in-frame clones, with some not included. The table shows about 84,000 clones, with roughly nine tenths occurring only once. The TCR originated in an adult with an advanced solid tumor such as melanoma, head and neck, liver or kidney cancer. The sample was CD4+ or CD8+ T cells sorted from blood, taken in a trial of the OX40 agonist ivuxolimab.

CDR3 coding DNA: TGTGCCAGCAGCTTAGTAGGGTCCCTCTCCTATAATTCACCCCTCCACTTT. The encoded protein is CASSLVGSLSYNSPLHF. The rearrangement uses TRBV7-8 and TRBJ1-6; D unclear. The CDR3 consists of 17 residues. The V gene's germline CDR1 is SGHVS and CDR2 FQNEAQ. V lost 1 base to trimming and J lost 0 bases, with 10 bases between them. Variable domain in full (rest from reference TRBV7-8 and TRBJ1-6): GAGVSQSPRYKVAKRGQDVALRCDPISGHVSLFWYQQALGQGPEFLTYFQNEAQLDKSGLPSDRFFAERPEGSVSTLKIQRTQQEDSAVYLCASSLVGSLSYNSPLHFGNGTRLTVT.